This TCR beta chain was recorded in a study of early T cells in non-severe SARS-CoV-2 infection. Study information: Sequencing used unsorted whole-blood bulk RNA, so chains lack pairing. Notes on the study in general: Comparison of clonotypes with VDJdb favored anti-spike CD8 responses while missing private and CD4 specificities.

Individual cDNA molecules each received unique molecular identifiers attached to them. In TCRdb, the 5' RACE reads were re-called with MiXCR into one record per CDR3 protein. There are around 37,000 distinct CDR3 sequences in the sample; 8.5% to 10% occur only once, and around 10% lies in the top ten. Germline-derived CDR1 and CDR2 are SQVTM and ANQGSEA. This CDR3 contains 14 residues. With 2 bases removed from V and 6 bases from J, the gap between germline ends came to 17 bases. This clonotype was picked up many times. Its antigen is unknown. The source material was whole blood. The V call is TRBV29-1, the J call TRBJ2-7, with D uncertain. The receptor was isolated from an adult who was a healthcare worker with PCR-confirmed SARS-CoV-2 infection or an uninfected control (not recorded which). The CDR3 sequence: CSVELPGRATEQYF. The CDR3 DNA reads as TGCAGCGTTGAACTACCTGGACGAGCGACCGAGCAGTACTTC.